This T cell receptor beta chain was captured by sequencing in a study of blood T cell repertoires in COVID-19 (dated by TCRdb to about 2020). With regard to the full study: Collaborator samples came from the United States, Italy and Spain and covered acute and convalescent phases of COVID-19. The sample metadata nearly always contained a de-identified subject ID, COVID-19 status, age in years and sex. Where available, HLA class I and class II types were obtained from metadata supplied by the sample provider rather than from assay-based typing. Deeply sampled blood TCRbeta repertoires from subjects exposed to, actively infected with, or recovered from COVID-19 were included in the dataset. The repertoires were released in a freely available public database intended as a resource for research on the immune response to SARS-CoV-2. The prospective study material was composed of cDNA or gDNA derived from T cells, B-cell-depleted T cells, or PBMCs. The samples were drawn from the first 160 participants of the ongoing ImmuneRACE study and from some 1,300 subjects provided by 6 global collaborators. Here is what the overall study found, with its caveats: The amount of clinical and demographic metadata varied by source and participant and was provided uncurated.

V is cut back by 3 bases and J by 4 bases, with 0 bases in the junction unmatched. The CDR3 holds 14 amino acids from the cysteine to the phenylalanine. CDR3 DNA is the only sequence kept; it has 42 bases, read in frame from the first base. The germline V gene (reference sequence) provides CDR1 LNHNV and CDR2 YYDKDF. TCRbeta CDR3 regions were amplified from genomic DNA using the immunoSEQ Assay, a bias-controlled multiplex PCR. Per the original workflow: The number of nucleated cells in each sample was estimated from the amplification of reference gene primers within the assay. Sequence reads were collapsed and filtered to measure the absolute abundance of every unique TCRbeta CDR3 rearrangement. For each sample, productive Simpson clonality was calculated as the square root of Simpson's diversity index over productive rearrangements. As stored in TCRdb, this immuneACCESS dataset retains in-frame rearrangements with V and J assigned. A fraction of the clones does not appear; measured against another copy, unresolved V genes explain less than half of the discrepancy, and the remainder lacks a known reason. That table is the source of V, J and clone size, and D and trimming were worked out from the DNA. The sample yields over 60,000 clones; around 83% were counted once. About 10% of the sample lies in the top ten.

One collaborating source in Seattle enrolled patients while the patients were actively infected and followed the patients over time throughout the course of disease. Collaborating institutions collected whole blood in K2EDTA tubes following their own protocols. For TCRbeta analysis, collaborator samples were shipped as frozen whole blood, as isolated PBMCs, or as DNA extracted from either sample type. This clone has only a few counts. Its recognized antigen is unknown. Per-base quality was not reported, and no clone a single base away is much larger than it. The rearrangement joined TRBV15 to TRBJ1-4; 9 middle bases align to TRBD1. Sequencing was carried out using peripheral blood. This TCR came from a man aged 50 to 59 with COVID-19, enrolled during active disease. The encoded CDR3 is CATSRGQGNEKLFF. The DNA sequence follows: TGTGCCACCAGCAGGGGACAGGGTAATGAAAAACTGTTTTTT.